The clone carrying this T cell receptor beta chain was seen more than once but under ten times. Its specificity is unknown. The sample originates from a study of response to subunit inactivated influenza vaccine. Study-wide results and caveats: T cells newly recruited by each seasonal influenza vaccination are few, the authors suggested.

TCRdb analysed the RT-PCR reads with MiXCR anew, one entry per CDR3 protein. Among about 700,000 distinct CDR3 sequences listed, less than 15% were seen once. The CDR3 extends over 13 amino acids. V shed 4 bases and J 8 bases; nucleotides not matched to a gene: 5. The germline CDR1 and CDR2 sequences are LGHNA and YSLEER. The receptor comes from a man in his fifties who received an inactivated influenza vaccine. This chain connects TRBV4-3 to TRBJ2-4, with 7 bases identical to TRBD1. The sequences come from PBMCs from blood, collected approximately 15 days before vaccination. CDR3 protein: CASSLTDRDIQYF. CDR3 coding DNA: TGCGCCAGCAGCCTAACAGACAGGGACATTCAGTACTTC.